These T cell receptor beta chains were read from a single sample in a study of cytomegalovirus exposure and HLA in healthy donors. Libraries were prepared by immunoSEQ multiplex PCR; TCRdb keeps only in-frame clonotypes and omits some of them. Of about 170,000 clones in the sample, approximately 80% are singletons; the top ten hold around 0.8%. The sample taken for sequencing was PBMCs. Receptors were obtained from a woman aged 18-35 years in good health and CMV-seronegative. CDR3s leave out the opening cysteine and the closing phenylalanine or tryptophan.

v_call	j_call	cdr3_aa
TRBV30	TRBJ1-2	AWSVIGGDGYT
TRBV27	TRBJ1-1	ASGDVTGRAF
TRBV2	TRBJ2-2	ASRESGRLTGELF
TRBV6-5	TRBJ1-1	ASSYSKAPEAF
TRBV19	TRBJ2-3	ASSTSGAGGLTDTQY
TRBV12-5	TRBJ2-5	ASGPGQGLETQY
TRBV6-5	TRBJ2-7	ASRTAGAEIHEQY
TRBV18	TRBJ2-5	ASSPSQGASGTQY
TRBV15	TRBJ1-5	ATSRGNSDRGGNQPQH
TRBV4-3	TRBJ2-7	ASSQTTLAGGSYEQY
TRBV28	TRBJ2-7	ASSLWGQGSYEQY
TRBV28	TRBJ2-3	ASGSSDTQY
TRBV15	TRBJ2-7	ATTEGRGNEQY
TRBV13	TRBJ2-1	ASSRRLGSGTYNEQF
TRBV5-4	TRBJ2-7	ASSLGDRVYEQY
TRBV4-1	TRBJ2-7	ASSQGPGLADYEQY
TRBV7-2	TRBJ2-1	ASSSSQGYEQF
TRBV27	TRBJ1-2	ASSSDRERPYGYT
TRBV28	TRBJ2-3	ASSLRSSGTLADTQY
TRBV11-3	TRBJ2-1	ASSSSAGDYNEQF
TRBV6-5	TRBJ1-5	ASSPVAQGNQPQH
TRBV11-3	TRBJ2-7	ASSLGQRSSPGAEQY
TRBV4-3	TRBJ2-5	ASSQGGGIGEETQY
TRBV19	TRBJ1-5	ASSKETGGSSSNQPQH
TRBV7-6	TRBJ2-3	ASSRRGRQAPSSTDTQY
TRBV4-1	TRBJ2-1	ASSPSGSSGYEQF
TRBV30	TRBJ2-3	AWSGVAGHTDTQY
TRBV7-8	TRBJ2-7	ASSLAVILAGGPSYEQY
TRBV29-1	TRBJ2-3	SAPSGVLTDTQY
TRBV5-1	TRBJ1-2	ASSREGGYT
TRBV4-3	TRBJ2-1	ASSRLARRELAYNEQF
TRBV6-5	-	ASSYSSQGGEQY
TRBV6-4	TRBJ2-1	ASSPLAGSNDEQF
TRBV28	TRBJ1-1	ASSQGWVTEAF
TRBV6-6	TRBJ2-2	ASSLTSGSSGELF
TRBV29-1	TRBJ2-2	SVADTGELF
TRBV29-1	TRBJ1-2	SVVAGAPYGYT
TRBV6-1	TRBJ2-3	ASSELAGGMTQY
TRBV4-1	TRBJ1-6	ASSQVFLKNSSLH
TRBV6-1	TRBJ2-1	AIPKGTGEQF
TRBV2	TRBJ2-5	ASSEFSAGSEETQY
TRBV7-8	TRBJ2-2	ASSLGGSGELF
TRBV6-1	TRBJ2-1	ASGPRAPNEQF
TRBV27	TRBJ2-6	ASSFRGGANVLT
TRBV7-2	TRBJ2-1	ASSLRALSGYEQF
TRBV5-1	TRBJ1-5	ASSLDRGVNQPQH
TRBV7-9	TRBJ1-1	ASSLSGGTEAF
TRBV28	TRBJ1-5	ASGDRNNQPQH
TRBV18	TRBJ1-2	ASSPQREGYT
TRBV15	TRBJ1-2	ATSRDLGEGNYGYT
TRBV27	TRBJ2-2	ASSWGQLGDTGELF
TRBV5-4	TRBJ2-1	ASSLAGGNEQF
TRBV5-1	TRBJ2-7	ASSWGQSSYEQY
TRBV7-7	TRBJ2-5	ASSSASSQRETQY
TRBV30	TRBJ1-1	AWSVGGTATEAF